This is a list of T cell receptor beta chains from one sample in a study of PD-L1 blockade in urothelial cancer. TCRdb's copy holds only in-frame clones and misses some; the assay was immunoSEQ multiplex PCR. The sample lists about 130,000 clones, about 81% occurring once. The sample was PBMCs, taken around atezolizumab (anti-PD-L1) treatment. Receptors originate from a man in his fifties or sixties with urothelial cancer. The conserved cysteine and the conserved F or W are not part of the CDR3 here. Fields, in order: CDR3 protein, J gene, V gene.

CDR3 protein: ASIGTRLANEQF
J gene: TRBJ2-1
V gene: TRBV2

CDR3 protein: ASSKGLDIVPLEQY
J gene: TRBJ2-7
V gene: TRBV19

CDR3 protein: ASSARGSTGELF
J gene: TRBJ2-2
V gene: TRBV6-1

CDR3 protein: ASSSLGGGVYEQY
J gene: TRBJ2-7
V gene: TRBV28

CDR3 protein: ASRLNSYNEQF
J gene: TRBJ2-1
V gene: TRBV28

CDR3 protein: ASRTSGNQETQY
J gene: TRBJ2-5
V gene: TRBV7-9

CDR3 protein: ASSLDPGETQY
J gene: TRBJ2-5
V gene: TRBV5-4

CDR3 protein: ASSSETGTSLNIQY
J gene: TRBJ2-4
V gene: TRBV7-6

CDR3 protein: AWSFEFAAQY
J gene: TRBJ2-5
V gene: TRBV30

CDR3 protein: ASSSSVKAGGAETQY
J gene: TRBJ2-5
V gene: TRBV28

CDR3 protein: ASSALAGGPYNEQF
J gene: TRBJ2-1
V gene: TRBV7-2

CDR3 protein: ASSAIGTGDQPQH
J gene: TRBJ1-5
V gene: TRBV7-9

CDR3 protein: ASSPIQGIPDEQY
J gene: TRBJ2-7
V gene: TRBV28

CDR3 protein: ASSLGGSQPQH
J gene: TRBJ1-5
V gene: TRBV7-2

CDR3 protein: ASSRDRRLYNEQF
J gene: TRBJ2-1
V gene: TRBV19

CDR3 protein: ARSGPDREHEQY
J gene: TRBJ2-7
V gene: TRBV21-1

CDR3 protein: ATSRAGKENTIY
J gene: TRBJ1-3
V gene: TRBV15

CDR3 protein: AITRDRGYNEQF
J gene: TRBJ2-1
V gene: TRBV6-1

CDR3 protein: ASSYGGSGNTIY
J gene: TRBJ1-3
V gene: TRBV6-5

CDR3 protein: ASSQPTRTGSNQPQH
J gene: TRBJ1-5
V gene: TRBV23-1

CDR3 protein: ASSLGRYEQY
J gene: TRBJ2-7
V gene: TRBV28

CDR3 protein: ASTTGVNQPQH
J gene: TRBJ1-5
V gene: TRBV28

CDR3 protein: ASSVSGGGSYNEQF
J gene: TRBJ2-1
V gene: TRBV9

CDR3 protein: ASSILRGRAAADT
J gene: TRBJ1-2
V gene: TRBV19

CDR3 protein: ASSDQDTWTYEQY
J gene: TRBJ2-7
V gene: TRBV6-1

CDR3 protein: ASSLGRLTNGELF
J gene: TRBJ2-2
V gene: TRBV7-8

CDR3 protein: ASSFGGDNQPQH
J gene: TRBJ1-5
V gene: TRBV27

CDR3 protein: ASSLLAPKDTGELF
J gene: TRBJ2-2
V gene: TRBV5-1

CDR3 protein: ASSYDRDSGNTIY
J gene: TRBJ1-3
V gene: TRBV19

CDR3 protein: ASSLSTYYNSPLH
J gene: TRBJ1-6
V gene: TRBV27

CDR3 protein: ASSPYPGELF
J gene: TRBJ2-2
V gene: TRBV9

CDR3 protein: ASSLEGVLAGTTGELF
J gene: TRBJ2-2
V gene: TRBV11-2

CDR3 protein: ASAQGGGNQPQH
J gene: TRBJ1-5
V gene: TRBV19

CDR3 protein: ASSVSSTYGYT
J gene: TRBJ1-2
V gene: TRBV9

CDR3 protein: ASSSGTQY
J gene: TRBJ2-5
V gene: TRBV28

CDR3 protein: ASSSGSGAQETQY
J gene: TRBJ2-5
V gene: TRBV5-1

CDR3 protein: ASRNRANQPQH
J gene: TRBJ1-5
V gene: TRBV6-6

CDR3 protein: ASRIDRGGSAF
J gene: TRBJ1-1
V gene: TRBV6-5

CDR3 protein: ASSMGLAGGYEQY
J gene: TRBJ2-7
V gene: TRBV19

CDR3 protein: ASSAWTGLLLGSNQPQH
J gene: TRBJ1-5
V gene: TRBV7-9

CDR3 protein: ASSVTGGAYEQY
J gene: TRBJ2-7
V gene: TRBV18

CDR3 protein: ASSQDYRAVAGYT
J gene: TRBJ1-2
V gene: TRBV14

CDR3 protein: ASSTPGGGTGTVYYEQY
J gene: TRBJ2-7
V gene: TRBV19

CDR3 protein: ASSIAGGGTGELF
J gene: TRBJ2-2
V gene: TRBV19

CDR3 protein: ASSEDRLSPLH
J gene: TRBJ1-6
V gene: TRBV6-4

CDR3 protein: ASSRLTGTSGSTGTKNIQY
J gene: TRBJ2-4
V gene: TRBV5-1

CDR3 protein: ASSAGLAGVGTDTQY
J gene: TRBJ2-3
V gene: TRBV11-2

CDR3 protein: AWNGGDSYEQY
J gene: TRBJ2-7
V gene: TRBV30

CDR3 protein: ASSQGHTGELF
J gene: TRBJ2-2
V gene: TRBV4-1

CDR3 protein: ASSLDRVGTEAF
J gene: TRBJ1-1
V gene: TRBV4-2

CDR3 protein: ASSFGQGTTDTQY
J gene: TRBJ2-3
V gene: TRBV7-9

CDR3 protein: ASSSTVGLAGGGYEQY
J gene: TRBJ2-7
V gene: TRBV5-1

CDR3 protein: ASSTGTTYEQY
J gene: TRBJ2-7
V gene: TRBV18

CDR3 protein: ASSRWGRAEETQY
J gene: TRBJ2-5
V gene: TRBV11-3